Listed below are T cell receptor beta chains from one sample, sequenced in a study of radiation and T cells in renal cell carcinoma. Method: immunoSEQ multiplex PCR; TCRdb's copy keeps in-frame clones and lacks some. This table holds some 130,000 clones, approximately 78% found once. Source: blood, taken from a patient whose treatment included radiotherapy and nephrectomy. Receptor source: a woman in her sixties or seventies with renal cell carcinoma. Both conserved end residues are part of each CDR3. The order of the fields is D gene, J gene, clone size, V gene, CDR3 DNA, CDR3 protein. D genes are given only for firm matches. Not every row has a clone size; where given, it reads once, few, many or a size class.

TRBD1 TRBJ2-7 few TRBV29-1 TGCAGCGTTGAAGAATACCAAGGGACAGGGAACGAGCAGTACTTC CSVEEYQGTGNEQYF
. TRBJ2-7 . TRBV30 TGTGATCAGGGGTGCTCGCAGTACTTC CDQGCSQYF
TRBD1 TRBJ2-6 once TRBV9 TGTGCCAGCAACACAGGGGCTGGGGCCAACGTCCTGACTTTC CASNTGAGANVLTF
TRBD1 TRBJ1-1 . TRBV11-1 TGTGCCAGCAGCCAGGGAGTCAGGGGGACTGAAGCTTTCTTT CASSQGVRGTEAFF
. TRBJ2-2 . TRBV7-9 TGTGCCAGCAGCTTAAACACCGGGGAGCTGTTTTTT CASSLNTGELFF
. TRBJ2-7 . TRBV10-1 TGCGCCAGCAGTGAAGGGGGGCTCCCCTACGAGCAGTACTTC CASSEGGLPYEQYF
TRBD1 TRBJ1-1 few TRBV19 TGTGCCAGTAGTATAAAGGAGGGGGCCAATGAAGCTTTCTTT CASSIKEGANEAFF
. TRBJ2-1 . TRBV4-1 TGCGCCAGCAGCCAAGTCGGCAGGGCAGGTGAGCAGTTCTTC CASSQVGRAGEQFF
TRBD1 TRBJ2-7 . TRBV7-9 TGTGCCAGCAGCTTAGCCTGGGACAGGGGCTACGAGCAGTACTTC CASSLAWDRGYEQYF
. TRBJ2-3 . TRBV6-1 TGTGCCAGCAGTGAAAGCCTCCTGACTAGCACAGATACGCAGTATTTT CASSESLLTSTDTQYF
. TRBJ2-3 . TRBV7-2 TGTGCCAGCAGCGCCTCAGTATCTAGCACAGATACGCAGTATTTT CASSASVSSTDTQYF
. TRBJ2-7 . TRBV5-1 TGCGCCAGCAGCCTAAGACCCTACGAGCAGTACTTC CASSLRPYEQYF
. TRBJ2-7 . TRBV4-2 TGTGCCAGCAGCCATGGAGGGTTGAACGGGCAATACGAGCAGTACTTC CASSHGGLNGQYEQYF
TRBD1 TRBJ2-2 . TRBV2 TGTGCCAGCAGCCATGGACAGGGTACCGGGGAGCTGTTTTTT CASSHGQGTGELFF
TRBD1 TRBJ1-6 . TRBV2 TGTGCCAGCAGTGATGACAGGGGTTATAATTCACCCCTCCACTTT CASSDDRGYNSPLHF
. TRBJ2-7 once TRBV28 TGTGCCAGCAACAGGGACACTCCCTCCTACGAGCAGTACTTC CASNRDTPSYEQYF
TRBD1 TRBJ1-1 many TRBV18 TGTGCCAGCTCACCGGACAGGCAGGGAGCTTTCTTT CASSPDRQGAFF
. TRBJ2-5 . TRBV7-9 TGTGCCAGCAGCTTAAAGAAGGAAGGGATTCAAGAGACCCAGTACTTC CASSLKKEGIQETQYF
TRBD1 TRBJ1-1 once TRBV5-1 TGCGCCAGCAGCTTAGGACCGACAGGGGGAATTGAAGCTTTCTTT CASSLGPTGGIEAFF
. TRBJ1-3 . TRBV4-1 TGCGCCAGCAGCCAAGAACGAAACACCATATATTTT CASSQERNTIYF
TRBD1 TRBJ2-3 . TRBV28 TGTGCCAGCAGCCGACAGGGGGCCACAGATACGCAGTATTTT CASSRQGATDTQYF
. TRBJ2-2 . TRBV5-1 TGCGCCAGCAGCCCCCATTCGGGCGCCTCTAACACCGGGGAGCTGTTTTTT CASSPHSGASNTGELFF
. TRBJ2-1 . TRBV28 TGTGCCAGCAGTTTACCAGGGTTCTCCCACAATGAGCAGTTCTTC CASSLPGFSHNEQFF
. TRBJ2-7 few TRBV9 TGTGCCAGCAGCGTAGACGGCAGGCCAGATCCCTACGAGCAGTACTTC CASSVDGRPDPYEQYF
. TRBJ2-7 . TRBV18 TGTGCCAGCTCACCTACCACTTACGAGCAGTACTTC CASSPTTYEQYF
. TRBJ2-3 . TRBV15 TGTGCCACCAGCAACCTGGGATGGGCGCAGTATTTT CATSNLGWAQYF
. TRBJ1-2 . TRBV20-1 TGCAGTGCTAGGGGGCATCATGGCTACACCTTC CSARGHHGYTF
. TRBJ2-2 . TRBV28 TGTGCCAGCAGTTTGCCTTACACCGGGGAGCTGTTTTTT CASSLPYTGELFF
. TRBJ2-3 . TRBV6-1 TGTGCCAGCAGTGAACCTGGGGGGCCAGATACGCAGTATTTT CASSEPGGPDTQYF
. TRBJ1-1 once TRBV5-1 TGCGCCAGCAGCGCGGGACCCACTGAAGCTTTCTTT CASSAGPTEAFF
. TRBJ1-5 . TRBV6-1 TGTGCCAGCAGTGATACGATTGGTAGGAATCAGCCCCAGCATTTT CASSDTIGRNQPQHF
TRBD2 TRBJ2-1 once TRBV18 TGTGCCAGCTCGTCCGGGACTAGCGGGGGGAGCGATGAGCAGTTCTTC CASSSGTSGGSDEQFF
TRBD1 TRBJ1-1 . TRBV19 TGTGCCAGTAGATCGCGACAGGGGGTTTTGAGCACTGAAGCTTTCTTT CASRSRQGVLSTEAFF
TRBD1 TRBJ2-2 . TRBV10-3 TGTGCCATCAGTGCCGGACAGGCCGGTTACACCGGGGAGCTGTTTTTT CAISAGQAGYTGELFF
. TRBJ2-5 . TRBV6-5 TGTGCCAGCAGTCCTCCGGGGACCAGAGAGACCCAGTACTTC CASSPPGTRETQYF
TRBD2 TRBJ2-1 . TRBV2 TGTGCCAGCAGTGTATGGGCGGGAGGGCGAAATGAGCAGTTCTTC CASSVWAGGRNEQFF
TRBD1 TRBJ2-5 . TRBV19 TGTGCCAGTAGTACCCAACCAGGGGGTGTAGAGACCCAGTACTTC CASSTQPGGVETQYF
. TRBJ2-6 . TRBV4-1 TGCGCCAGCAGCCAAGGAGGACATCCGTCTAGCTCTGGGGCCAACGTCCTGACTTTC CASSQGGHPSSSGANVLTF
. TRBJ1-2 . TRBV4-1 TGCGCCAGCAGCCAAGATAACCCGAGGACTAACTATGGCTACACCTTC CASSQDNPRTNYGYTF
TRBD1 TRBJ1-1 many TRBV2 TGTGCCAGCATACCCGAAACAGGGGCGATGAACACTGAAGCTTTCTTT CASIPETGAMNTEAFF
. TRBJ2-7 many TRBV7-9 TGTGCCAGCAGCCATCGACAAGTCTCCTACGAGCAGTACTTC CASSHRQVSYEQYF
. TRBJ2-5 few TRBV9 TGTGCCAGCAGCGTAGGGCTTGCAGAGTACCAAGAGACCCAGTACTTC CASSVGLAEYQETQYF